Following are 10 T cell receptor beta chains from one sample sequenced in a study of cytomegalovirus exposure and HLA in healthy donors. The PCR ran on 60 Vbeta and 13 Jbeta primers. TCRdb keeps only in-frame clones here, not all; method: immunoSEQ multiplex PCR. The sample includes 120,000 to 150,000 clones, about 80% of them seen just once. Sequenced input: PBMCs. The receptors originated from a woman aged 40 to 49 in good health and CMV-seropositive.

The chain carries TRBV7-9 and TRBJ2-4; TRBD2 agrees at 9 bases. CDR3 length: 15 amino acids. The germline V gene encodes CDR1 SEHNR and CDR2 FQNEAQ (reference sequence). Unmatched junction bases numbered 10, after V lost 5 bases and J lost 8 bases. CDR3 region: CASSTGAGGDDIQYF. Here the CDR3 DNA reads TGTGCCAGCAGCACCGGGGCGGGAGGGGATGACATTCAGTACTTC.

This clone appeared a few times. The chain carries TRBV6-5 and TRBJ2-7, with no clear D. The CDR3 runs to 14 residues. Germline lookup yields CDR1 MNHEY and CDR2 SVGAGI. V was trimmed by 3 bases and J by 1 base, leaving 10 bases between them. CDR3 residues: CASSYFSSSYEQYF. DNA for the CDR3: TGTGCCAGCAGTTATTTTTCCAGTTCCTACGAGCAGTACTTC.

This clone was seen only a few times. This chain joins TRBV6-1 and TRBJ2-7, with 7 positions matching TRBD1. This CDR3 is 13 amino acids long. CDR1 and CDR2 (germline): MNHNS, SASEGT. V trimming: 7 bases; J trimming: 0 bases; junction bases outside the gene matches: 3. CDR3 loop: CASTRTGSYEQYF. The CDR3 DNA follows: TGTGCCAGCACCCGGACAGGCTCCTACGAGCAGTACTTC.

The V gene is TRBV7-8, the J gene TRBJ1-2; the D gene is possibly TRBD1 (6 bases). V lost 5 bases and J 3 bases, leaving 10 bases between the germline ends. The CDR3 spans 13 residues. Germline loops: CDR1 SGHVS, CDR2 FQNEAQ. Here the CDR3 DNA reads TGTGCCAGCAGCCAGGGGCTCGACTATGGCTACACCTTC. Residues: CASSQGLDYGYTF.

This clone has a single count. V is TRBV18 and J is TRBJ2-7, with 7 bases identical to TRBD1. The germline CDR1 and CDR2 sequences are KGHSH and LQKENI. The CDR3 runs 15 residues. Trimming cost V 0 bases and J 4 bases; bases outside gene matches: 6. CDR3 region: CASSPPYRGSYEQYF. The CDR3 DNA follows: TGTGCCAGCTCACCACCGTACAGGGGATCTTACGAGCAGTACTTC. Together with reference TRBV18 and TRBJ2-7, the CDR3 gives the full variable domain: NAGVMQNPRHLVRRRGQEARLRCSPMKGHSHVYWYRQLPEEGLKFMVYLQKENIIDESGMPKERFSAEFPKEGPSILRIQQVVRGDSAAYFCASSPPYRGSYEQYFGPGTRLTVT.

The CDR3 region is CASSLDVQPQYF. The CDR3 bases are TGTGCCAGCAGCTTAGACGTACAGCCGCAGTATTTT. The V gene is TRBV7-9, the J gene TRBJ2-3; D not certain. Germline V gives CDR1 SEHNR, CDR2 FQNEAQ (reference sequence). This CDR3 has 12 amino acids. V was cut by 1 base and J by 10 bases, with 9 bases left in between.

This chain joins TRBV19 and TRBJ2-7; 11 bases agree with TRBD1. The J segment lost 6 bases and the V segment lost 6 bases, leaving 16 bases of the junction unmatched. CDR3 length: 17 amino acids. From germline, CDR1 is LNHDA and CDR2 SQIVND (reference sequence). CDR3 sequence reads: CASSPPGQGVYVVEQYF. For the CDR3, the DNA is TGTGCCAGTAGCCCCCCGGGACAGGGGGTGTACGTCGTCGAGCAGTACTTC.

The J gene is TRBJ2-7, the V gene TRBV6-5; a weak D match, TRBD2 (7 bases). The length of the CDR3 is 13 residues. Germline V CDR1 and CDR2: MNHEY, SVGAGI. V lost 6 bases, J lost 6 bases, and 15 bases lay in between. The CDR3 DNA reads TGTGCCAGCAGACGGCAGGGGAGGGGCGAGCAGTACTTC. This translates into CASRRQGRGEQYF.

This clone was seen only once. The V call is TRBV11-3, the J call TRBJ2-1, with 12 bases that match TRBD2. The junction had 2 bases not matched to a gene; V was cut back by 2 bases and J by 9 bases. The CDR3 totals 14 residues. The germline V gene encodes CDR1 SGHNT and CDR2 YENEEA. The CDR3 DNA follows: TGTGCCAGCAGCTTAAAACTAGCGGGAGGTGAGCAGTTCTTC. It encodes CASSLKLAGGEQFF.

The V call is TRBV28, the J call TRBJ2-5; 9 bases are a match to TRBD1. Germline V gene lookup returns CDR1 MDHEN and CDR2 SYDVKM. V shed 4 bases, J shed 5 bases, and the junction held 11 bases outside the gene matches. This CDR3 comprises 16 residues. CDR3 in amino acids: CASSSFTGGPGETQYF. The CDR3 region has the DNA TGTGCCAGCAGTTCCTTCACAGGGGGCCCGGGCGAGACCCAGTACTTC.